This entry is about one T cell receptor (beta chain). The data derive from a study of blood T cell repertoires in COVID-19. Across the whole study: Samples taken during acute and convalescent COVID-19 were collected in the United States, Italy and Spain.

Trimming took 2 bases from V and 6 from J, leaving 13 bases between them. The CDR3 runs to 14 residues. The germline gives CDR1 LGHDT, CDR2 YNNKEL (reference sequence). Sequenced by immunoSEQ multiplex PCR; TCRdb stores in-frame clones only, minus some. This sample has under 200,000 clones, with more than 65% found just once. The sample consisted of peripheral blood. This chain links TRBV3-1 (or the pseudogene TRBV3-2) with TRBJ1-1; possible D gene TRBD1, 5 bases. This receptor was obtained from a man aged 70 or older with active or convalescent COVID-19. In DNA form, the CDR3 reads TGTGCCAGCAGCCAACGGGGAACGGGGGCTGAAGCTTTCTTT. Translation: CASSQRGTGAEAFF.